The sequence of this TCR beta chain was determined in a study of tumor-infiltrating lymphocytes in primary liver carcinoma. Turning to the study itself: Samples had roughly 3.65 to 8 million productive TCRbeta reads, comparable between tissue types. Study-wide results and limits: Tumors reached a significantly greater top-250-clone fraction than blood did (p = 0.039).

This clonotype was counted a single time. What it recognizes is unknown. A much larger clonotype is one base distant, so this may be a read error. The input was 450 to 500 ng total RNA; TCR beta cDNA was made from it with a constant-region primer. Researchers made the TCR beta libraries by running three nested multiplex PCR rounds with slightly modified ARM-PCR. TRBV1-TRBV30 forward primers and a C-beta reverse primer were used in the first two PCR rounds, which each ran for approximately 11 cycles. TCRdb re-derived calls from the multiplex PCR reads in MiXCR, one entry per CDR3 protein. Of about 210,000 distinct CDR3 sequences detected, roughly 80% appear once; the ten largest clones hold 15% to 20%. RNA and DNA were co-extracted from approximately 20-30 mg of unsorted bulk tissue. The CDR3 totals 14 residues. Germline V gene sequence: CDR1 SGHTA, CDR2 FQGTGA.

The chain combines TRBV7-3 with TRBJ2-3, with a possible D match to TRBD2 (6 bases). The source material was tumor tissue from primary liver carcinoma. The source of this sequence is a man between 35 and 55 years old with primary liver carcinoma and hepatitis B virus infection. The CDR3 loop is CVSSLGAGRDTQYF. DNA for the CDR3: TGTGTCAGCAGCTTAGGAGCCGGGAGAGATACGCAGTATTTT.